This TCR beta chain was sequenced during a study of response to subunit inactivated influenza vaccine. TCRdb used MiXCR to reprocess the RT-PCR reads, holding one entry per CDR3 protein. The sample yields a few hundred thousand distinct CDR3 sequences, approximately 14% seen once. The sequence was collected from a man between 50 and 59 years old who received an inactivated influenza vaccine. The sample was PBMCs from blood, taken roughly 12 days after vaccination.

As DNA, the CDR3 is TGTGCCAGCAGCGAGACTAGGGTTAGCAATCAGCCCCAGCATTTT. Translation gives CASSETRVSNQPQHF. The rearrangement uses TRBV3-1 and TRBJ1-5; D is unclear. V was shortened by 5 bases and J by 0 bases, with 11 bases between the two germline ends. The V gene's germline CDR1 is LGHDT and CDR2 YNNKEL (reference sequence). This CDR3 has 15 amino acids.